The 24 T cell receptor beta chains given below trace back to one sample, sequenced in a study of CD8 T cells in Susac syndrome. After extraction with the RNeasy kit, about 0.45 to 1 ug of the RNA was reverse transcribed using random hexamers. TCRdb re-derived calls from the immunoSEQ multiplex PCR reads in MiXCR, one entry per CDR3 protein. The table includes approximately 100,000 distinct CDR3 sequences, about 95% detected once. The specimen sequenced was CD4+ T cells from PBMCs. The receptors come from a human donor in good health.

The chain employs TRBV9 and TRBJ2-4, with D perhaps matching TRBD1 or TRBD2 (5 bases each). CDR1 is SGDLS and CDR2 is YYNGEE in the germline V gene. The V and J ends lost 4 bases and 5 bases respectively, with 16 bases between them. CDR3 length: 15 amino acids. CDR3 sequence reads: CASSRDLVPQNIQYF. CDR3 coding DNA: TGTGCCAGCAGCCGGGACCTGGTCCCCCAAAACATTCAGTACTTC.

The chain employs TRBV30 and TRBJ1-2; D perhaps matches TRBD1 (6 bases). The CDR3 has 15 residues. The V gene's germline CDR1 is GTSNPN and CDR2 SVGIG (reference sequence). The ends were cut back, 0 bases at V and 4 bases at J, with 15 bases in the middle. The CDR3 is CAWSVEGTGSYGYTF. CDR3 sequence (DNA): TGTGCCTGGAGTGTCGAGGGTACAGGGAGCTATGGCTACACCTTC.

The chain employs TRBV5-1 and TRBJ2-1; 7 nucleotides match TRBD1. V gave up 8 bases and J gave up 4 bases; unmatched junction bases: 9. Germline assignment: CDR1 SGHRS and CDR2 YFSETQ. The CDR3 has 14 amino acids. CDR3 residues: CASNPGQRYNEQFF. The CDR3 DNA reads TGCGCCAGTAACCCGGGACAGAGATACAATGAGCAGTTCTTC.

The chain has TRBV9 and TRBJ2-1; D gene ambiguous. The CDR3 covers 14 residues. V gave up 0 bases and J gave up 9 bases, with 13 bases separating them. Germline CDR1 reads SGDLS; CDR2 reads YYNGEE. The CDR3 is CASSVESSLGEQFF. In DNA form, the CDR3 reads TGTGCCAGCAGCGTAGAATCTAGTCTGGGTGAGCAGTTCTTC.

This chain joins TRBV5-1 and TRBJ2-5; D tentatively reads TRBD1 or TRBD2 (5 bases each). The CDR3 consists of 17 residues. Trimming shortened V by 3 bases and J by 2 bases, and 20 bases separated the two germline ends. Germline V gene sequence: CDR1 SGHRS, CDR2 YFSETQ. CDR3: CASSSWGRKTKQETQYF. For the CDR3, the DNA is TGCGCCAGCAGCTCCTGGGGACGTAAAACGAAACAAGAGACCCAGTACTTC.

The gene calls are TRBV7-2 and TRBJ1-2; D perhaps matches TRBD1 (6 bases). Germline loops: CDR1 SGHTA, CDR2 FQGNSA. V was clipped by 1 base and J by 5 bases, with 11 bases between them. CDR3 length: 14 amino acids. CDR3 sequence reads: CASSLGAGAYGYTF. For the CDR3, the DNA is TGTGCCAGCAGCTTAGGCGCAGGGGCATATGGCTACACCTTC.

The J gene is TRBJ2-7, the V gene TRBV24-1; D could derive from TRBD1 or TRBD2 (6 bases each). The germline V gene has CDR1 KGHDR and CDR2 SFDVKD. The CDR3 length is 15 residues. V shed 3 bases and J shed 5 bases, with 16 bases lying between them. Here the CDR3 reads CATSDPRGPADEQYF. The CDR3 DNA follows: TGTGCCACCAGTGATCCCCGGGGGCCGGCGGACGAGCAGTACTTC.

The genes are TRBV20-1 and TRBJ2-1; maybe TRBD2 (7 bases). The CDR3 is made up of 11 amino acids. The V gene lost 8 bases and the J gene lost 7 bases, with 12 bases spanning the gap. Germline V lookup: CDR1 DFQATT, CDR2 SNEGSKA (reference sequence). This CDR3 reads CSPGGANEQFF. CDR3 nucleotides: TGCAGTCCTGGGGGGGCGAATGAGCAGTTCTTC.

This clonotype was recorded once. This chain uses TRBV4-1 with TRBJ2-7; 7 bases align to TRBD2. Per the germline V gene, CDR1 is MGHRA and CDR2 is YSYEKL. With V trimmed by 1 base and J by 2 bases, 5 bases remained unmatched. The CDR3 covers 15 residues. The CDR3 DNA follows: TGCGCCAGCAGCCAAGGTGGGACTACAACCTACGAGCAGTACTTC. This encodes CASSQGGTTTYEQYF.

The rearrangement joins TRBV20-1 to TRBJ1-6; D uncertain. CDR3 length equals 15 residues. V was clipped by 2 bases and J by 0 bases, with 8 bases between them. CDR1 and CDR2 from the germline V gene are DFQATT and SNEGSKA (reference sequence). The chain's CDR3 is CSARQGSSYNSPLHF. CDR3 sequence (DNA): TGCAGTGCTAGACAAGGTAGCTCCTATAATTCACCCCTCCACTTT.

J is TRBJ1-2 and V is TRBV28, with D tentatively TRBD1 (5 bases). The ends were cut back, 8 bases at V and 5 bases at J, with 9 bases in the middle. Germline-derived CDR1 and CDR2 are MDHEN and SYDVKM. The CDR3 runs 11 residues. The CDR3 reads CASGGWYGYTF. The CDR3 nucleotides read TGTGCCAGCGGGGGGTGGTATGGCTACACCTTC.

The rearrangement joins TRBV6-5 to TRBJ2-1; D unresolved. This CDR3 is built from 15 residues. Germline lookup yields CDR1 MNHEY and CDR2 SVGAGI. With 3 bases removed from V and 6 bases from J, the gap between germline ends came to 15 bases. The CDR3 DNA is TGTGCCAGCAGTTATGACAAGTTAATCCGCAATGAGCAGTTCTTC. Its translation: CASSYDKLIRNEQFF.

The V and J genes are TRBV12-3 or TRBV12-4 and TRBJ2-7; D uncertain. Trimming shortened V by 5 bases and J by 6 bases, and 14 bases separated the two germline ends. The CDR3 totals 13 residues. CDR3 sequence reads: CASSQSGRSEQYF. The CDR3 bases are TGTGCCAGCAGTCAATCTGGACGTTCCGAGCAGTACTTC.

This clonotype is a singleton in its sample. The chain combines TRBV29-1 with TRBJ2-7, with 12 bases identical to TRBD2. The trim removed 5 bases at V and 0 bases at J, leaving 5 bases unmatched. There are 15 residues in the CDR3. Germline V gene lookup returns CDR1 SQVTM and CDR2 ANQGSEA. CDR3 bases: TGCAGCGTTAGCCTAGCGGGAGGGCCCTCCTACGAGCAGTACTTC. Residues: CSVSLAGGPSYEQYF.

The gene calls are TRBV30 and TRBJ2-1; D not resolved. CDR1 is GTSNPN and CDR2 is SVGIG in the germline V gene (reference sequence). The V end lost 0 bases, the J end lost 7 bases, and 13 bases lay between the germline ends. This CDR3 region has 14 residues. The CDR3 DNA sequence: TGTGCCTGGAGTGTAACGGCCCTGGGGAATGAGCAGTTCTTC. This codes for CAWSVTALGNEQFF.

CDR3 coding DNA: TGTGCCAGTAGCCCAACAGGGCCCATTCAGTACTTC. Amino acids: CASSPTGPIQYF. The chain couples TRBV19 to TRBJ2-4, with D possibly being TRBD1 (6 bases). V lost 6 bases, J lost 9 bases, and 12 bases lay in between. The CDR3 loop spans 12 amino acids. Germline V gene lookup returns CDR1 LNHDA and CDR2 SQIVND (reference sequence).

The V gene is TRBV24-1, the J gene TRBJ2-1; weak D call: TRBD1 (5 bases). The germline gives CDR1 KGHDR, CDR2 SFDVKD. CDR3 length equals 15 residues. Trimming cost V 8 bases and J 8 bases, with 21 bases left between them. The chain's CDR3 is CATKVAGKSGDEQFF. CDR3 nucleotide sequence: TGTGCCACCAAGGTTGCAGGGAAGTCTGGCGATGAGCAGTTCTTC.

The chain recombines TRBV29-1 with TRBJ2-3; D is unclear. The CDR3 length is 14 residues. CDR1 is SQVTM and CDR2 is ANQGSEA in the germline V gene. The ends were cut back, 2 bases at V and 4 bases at J, with 13 bases in the middle. CDR3 amino acids: CSVEKDAFSDTQYF. In DNA, the CDR3 is TGCAGCGTTGAAAAGGACGCGTTCTCAGATACGCAGTATTTT.

The chain recombines TRBV29-1 with TRBJ2-1, with 12 bases identical to TRBD2. The CDR3 runs to 15 residues. Per the germline V gene, CDR1 is SQVTM and CDR2 is ANQGSEA. With 4 bases clipped from V and 7 bases from J, the junction kept 8 bases outside the gene matches. CDR3: CSVVRLAGGKNEQFF. The CDR3 nucleotides read TGCAGCGTTGTAAGGCTAGCGGGGGGGAAAAATGAGCAGTTCTTC.

This clonotype showed up just once. The gene calls are TRBV5-6 and TRBJ2-1, with 9 bases fitting TRBD2. This CDR3 has 13 amino acids. Germline V gene sequence: CDR1 SGHDT, CDR2 YYEEEE. V lost 7 bases to trimming and J lost 2 bases; unmatched junction nucleotides: 1. The CDR3 here is CASQREAYNEQFF. CDR3 in DNA: TGTGCCAGCCAGCGGGAGGCCTACAATGAGCAGTTCTTC.

This chain uses TRBV6-2 or TRBV6-3 with TRBJ2-1; TRBD2 matches 7 bases. The length of the CDR3 is 17 residues. The V and J ends lost 4 bases and 0 bases, in that order; junction bases with no gene match: 9. Germline CDR1 is MNHEY and CDR2 is SVGEGT. The CDR3 DNA sequence: TGTGCCAGCAGTTGGATGTGGCGGGGGAGCTCCTACAATGAGCAGTTCTTC. Translated, it gives CASSWMWRGSSYNEQFF.

The chain has TRBV4-3 and TRBJ1-5, with D unresolved. This CDR3 is built from 16 residues. Germline V gene lookup returns CDR1 LGHNA and CDR2 YSLEER. Trimming removed 0 bases at V and 7 bases at J, with 16 bases between. The CDR3 coding sequence is TGCGCCAGCAGCCAAGATGCGTTGGGAGGCCGACAGCCCCAGCATTTT. It codes for CASSQDALGGRQPQHF.

The chain combines TRBV9 with TRBJ2-3; D is uncertain. The germline V gene encodes CDR1 SGDLS and CDR2 YYNGEE. This CDR3 comprises 13 residues. Trimming left V 6 bases short and J 5 bases short, with 13 bases between. CDR3 protein: CASNPAAKDTQYF. DNA for the CDR3: TGTGCCAGCAACCCGGCCGCGAAAGATACGCAGTATTTT.

This sequence joins TRBV2 and TRBJ2-5, with 11 positions matching TRBD2. Trimming removed 6 bases from V and 5 bases from J; junction bases left unmatched: 8. The CDR3 runs to 15 residues. Germline CDR1 SNHLY, CDR2 FYNNEI. CDR3 amino acids: CASRDTSGSLETQYF. The DNA for the CDR3 is TGTGCCAGCAGAGATACTAGCGGGAGCTTGGAGACCCAGTACTTC. Variable domain in full (rest from reference TRBV2 and TRBJ2-5): EPEVTQTPSHQVTQMGQEVILRCVPISNHLYFYWYRQILGQKVEFLVSFYNNEISEKSEIFDDQFSVERPDGSNFTLKIRSTKLEDSAMYFCASRDTSGSLETQYFGPGTRLLVL.